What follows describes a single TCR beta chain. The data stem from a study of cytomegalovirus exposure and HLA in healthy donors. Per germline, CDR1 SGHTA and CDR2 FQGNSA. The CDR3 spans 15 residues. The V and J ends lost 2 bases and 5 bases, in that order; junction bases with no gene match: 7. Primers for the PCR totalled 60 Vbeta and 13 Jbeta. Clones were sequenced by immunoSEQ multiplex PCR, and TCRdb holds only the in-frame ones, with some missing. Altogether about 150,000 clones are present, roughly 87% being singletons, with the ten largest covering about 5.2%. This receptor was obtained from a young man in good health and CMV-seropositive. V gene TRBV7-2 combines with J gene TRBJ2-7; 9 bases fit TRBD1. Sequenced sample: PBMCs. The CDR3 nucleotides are TGTGCCAGCAGCTTACGTGGACAGGGGTTCCACGAGCAGTACTTC. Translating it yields CASSLRGQGFHEQYF.